This T cell receptor beta chain was sequenced during a study of regulatory T cells in long-lasting Graves disease. Study-wide results and limits: Exclusively peripheral blood, rather than thyroid tissue, was studied. Favored gene segments in persistent disease were TRBV28, TRBJ1-2 and TRBJ2-5. Persistent Graves' cases showed lower TCR diversity than newly diagnosed cases.

Construction of the TCR beta libraries employed iRepertoire HTBI primers in conjunction with Arm-PCR of CDR3 regions. TCRdb re-derived calls from the multiplex PCR reads in MiXCR, one entry per CDR3 protein. Altogether about 470,000 distinct CDR3 sequences are present, roughly 20% being singletons, with the ten largest covering approximately 8%. Time point described: persistent/refractory GD, antithyroid drugs over 5 years with positive TRAb. There was RNA extracted from PBMCs, and the TCR library was made from it. The germline gives CDR1 MDHEN, CDR2 SYDVKM. There are 14 residues in the CDR3. Trimming removed 3 bases from V and 0 bases from J, with 8 bases in between. In its sample, this clonotype was seen many times. Its target is unknown.

Sequenced here: peripheral blood mononuclear cells (PBMCs), sampled when the disease was refractory, from a patient treated with antithyroid drugs. The sequence derives from a female donor with Graves disease. The rearrangement joins TRBV28 to TRBJ1-2; D is unresolved. CDR3 sequence reads: CASSFPPANYGYTF. As DNA, the CDR3 is TGTGCCAGCAGTTTCCCTCCAGCTAACTATGGCTACACCTTC.